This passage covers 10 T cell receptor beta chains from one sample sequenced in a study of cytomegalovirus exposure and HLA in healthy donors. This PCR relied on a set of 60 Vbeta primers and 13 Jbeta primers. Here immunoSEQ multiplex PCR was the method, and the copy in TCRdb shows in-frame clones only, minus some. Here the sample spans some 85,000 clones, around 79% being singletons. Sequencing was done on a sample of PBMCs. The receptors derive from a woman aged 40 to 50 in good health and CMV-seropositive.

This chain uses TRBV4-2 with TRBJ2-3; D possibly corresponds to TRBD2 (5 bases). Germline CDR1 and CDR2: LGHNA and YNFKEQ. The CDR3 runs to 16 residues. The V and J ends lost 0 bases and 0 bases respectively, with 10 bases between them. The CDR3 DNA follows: TGTGCCAGCAGCCAAGATTCGGGAACTAGCACAGATACGCAGTATTTT. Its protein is CASSQDSGTSTDTQYF.

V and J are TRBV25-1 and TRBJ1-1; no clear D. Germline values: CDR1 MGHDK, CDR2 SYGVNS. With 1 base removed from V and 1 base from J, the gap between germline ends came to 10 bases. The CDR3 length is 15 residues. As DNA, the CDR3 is TGTGCCAGCAGTGAATCGGGAGGGAAGAACACTGAAGCTTTCTTT. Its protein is CASSESGGKNTEAFF.

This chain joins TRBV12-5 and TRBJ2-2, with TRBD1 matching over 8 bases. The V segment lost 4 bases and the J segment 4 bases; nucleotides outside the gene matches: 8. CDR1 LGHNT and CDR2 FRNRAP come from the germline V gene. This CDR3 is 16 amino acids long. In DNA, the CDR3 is TGTGCTAGTGGTTCCGACAGGGGACGGAGCACCGGGGAGCTGTTTTTT. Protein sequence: CASGSDRGRSTGELFF.

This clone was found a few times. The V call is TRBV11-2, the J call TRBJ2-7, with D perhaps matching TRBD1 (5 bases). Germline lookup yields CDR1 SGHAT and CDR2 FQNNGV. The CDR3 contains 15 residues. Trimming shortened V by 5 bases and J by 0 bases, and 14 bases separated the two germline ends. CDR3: CASSDLQANSYEQYF. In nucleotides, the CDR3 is TGTGCCAGCAGCGACTTACAGGCAAACTCCTACGAGCAGTACTTC.

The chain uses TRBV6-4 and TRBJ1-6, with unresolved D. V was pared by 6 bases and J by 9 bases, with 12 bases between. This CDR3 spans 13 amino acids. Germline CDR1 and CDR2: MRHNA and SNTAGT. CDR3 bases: TGTGCCAGCAGCGAGGGAGAACGTTCACCCCTCCACTTT. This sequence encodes CASSEGERSPLHF.

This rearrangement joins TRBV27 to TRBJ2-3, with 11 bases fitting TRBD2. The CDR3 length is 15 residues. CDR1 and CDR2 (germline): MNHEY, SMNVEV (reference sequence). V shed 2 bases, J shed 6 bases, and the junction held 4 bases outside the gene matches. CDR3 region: CASSLALAGADTQYF. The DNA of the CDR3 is TGTGCCAGCAGTTTAGCACTAGCGGGAGCCGATACGCAGTATTTT.

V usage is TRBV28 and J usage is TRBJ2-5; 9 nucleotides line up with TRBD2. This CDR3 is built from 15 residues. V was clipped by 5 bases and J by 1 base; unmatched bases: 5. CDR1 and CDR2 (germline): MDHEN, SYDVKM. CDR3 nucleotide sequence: TGTGCCAGCAGTCCTCATAGCGGGGGCCAAGAGACCCAGTACTTC. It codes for CASSPHSGGQETQYF.

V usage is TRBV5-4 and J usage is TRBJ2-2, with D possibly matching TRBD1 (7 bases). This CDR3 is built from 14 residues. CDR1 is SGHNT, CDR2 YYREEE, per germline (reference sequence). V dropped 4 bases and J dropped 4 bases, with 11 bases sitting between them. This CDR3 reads CASSTGEATGELFF. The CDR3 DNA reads TGTGCCAGCAGCACAGGGGAGGCCACCGGGGAGCTGTTTTTT.

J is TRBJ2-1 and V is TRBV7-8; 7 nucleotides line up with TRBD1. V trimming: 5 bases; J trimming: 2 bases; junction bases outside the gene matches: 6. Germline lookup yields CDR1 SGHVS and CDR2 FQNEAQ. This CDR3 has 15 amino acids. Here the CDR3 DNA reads TGTGCCAGCAGCCAGAGACAGGGTCCCTACAATGAGCAGTTCTTC. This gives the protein CASSQRQGPYNEQFF.

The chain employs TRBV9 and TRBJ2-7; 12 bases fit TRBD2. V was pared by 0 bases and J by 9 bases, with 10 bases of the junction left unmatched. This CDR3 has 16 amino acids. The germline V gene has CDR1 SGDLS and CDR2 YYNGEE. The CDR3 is CASSVGRGLAGGRQYF. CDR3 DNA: TGTGCCAGCAGCGTAGGGAGAGGTCTAGCGGGAGGGCGGCAGTACTTC.